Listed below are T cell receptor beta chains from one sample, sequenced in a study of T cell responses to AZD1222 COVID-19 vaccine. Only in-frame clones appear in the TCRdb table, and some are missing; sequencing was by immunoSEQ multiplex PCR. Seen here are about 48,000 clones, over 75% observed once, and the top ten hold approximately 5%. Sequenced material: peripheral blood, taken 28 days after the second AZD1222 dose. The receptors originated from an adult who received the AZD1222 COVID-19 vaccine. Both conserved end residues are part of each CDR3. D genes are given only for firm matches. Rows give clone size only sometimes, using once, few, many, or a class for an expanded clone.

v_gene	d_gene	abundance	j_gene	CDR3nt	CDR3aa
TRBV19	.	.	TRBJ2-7	TGTGCCAGTAGTTCGGCCCCCTCGAGGACTCTTCATAGCTCCTACGAGCAGTACTTC	CASSSAPSRTLHSSYEQYF
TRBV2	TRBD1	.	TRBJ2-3	TGTGCCAGCAGCTTACAGACAGGGGGCGAAATCCATACGCAGTATTTT	CASSLQTGGEIHTQYF
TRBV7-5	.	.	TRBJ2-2	TGTGTCAGAAGCTTAGTCGGGGGAGGACAGGGGGACACCGGGGAGCTGTTTTTT	CVRSLVGGGQGDTGELFF
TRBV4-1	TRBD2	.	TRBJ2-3	TGCGCCAGCAGCCTAAGCCCGGGACTAGCGACAGATACGCAGTATTTT	CASSLSPGLATDTQYF
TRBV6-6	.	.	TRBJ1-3	TGTGCCAGCAGTCGGAGTTCTTTGGGGGGTACTGGAAACACCATATATTTT	CASSRSSLGGTGNTIYF
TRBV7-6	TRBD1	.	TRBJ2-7	TGTGCCAGCAGCTTAGCGGACAGGGCCTACGAGCAGTACTTC	CASSLADRAYEQYF
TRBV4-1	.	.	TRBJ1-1	TGCGCCAGCAGCCGCCAAGGTGGGAGGGGCACTGAAGCTTTCTTT	CASSRQGGRGTEAFF
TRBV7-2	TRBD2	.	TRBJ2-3	TGTGCGCTCCTAGCGGACCTTAGCACAGATACGCAGTATTTT	CALLADLSTDTQYF
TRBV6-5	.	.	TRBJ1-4	TGTGCCAGCAGTTACTCACCCAGCCGCAGGGAAAAACTGTTTTTT	CASSYSPSRREKLFF
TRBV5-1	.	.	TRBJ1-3	TGCGCCAGCAGCCCCAGACAGGCGTACTCTGGAAACACCATATATTTT	CASSPRQAYSGNTIYF
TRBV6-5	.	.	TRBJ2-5	TGTGCCAGCAGCCCCTCCGGACAGAAAGAGACCCAGTACTTC	CASSPSGQKETQYF
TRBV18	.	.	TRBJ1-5	TGTGCCAGCTCACCCCTAACCGGGCCCCTTTTTATCATCCTCAATCAGCCCCAGCATTTT	CASSPLTGPLFIILNQPQHF
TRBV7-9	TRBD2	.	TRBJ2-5	TGTGCCAGCAGCTTCGGGACTAGCGGGAGGGGTGGAGAGACCCAGTACTTC	CASSFGTSGRGGETQYF
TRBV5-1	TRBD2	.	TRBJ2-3	TGCGCCAGCAGCTTGGGTGCGGGGGGGCGAACAGATACGCAGTATTTT	CASSLGAGGRTDTQYF
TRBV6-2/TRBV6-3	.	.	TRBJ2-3	TGTGCCAGCAGTTTCGGGACGGATAGCACAGATACGCAGTATTTT	CASSFGTDSTDTQYF
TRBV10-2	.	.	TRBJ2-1	TGCGCCAGCAGTGAGTATCCCGGGAGCTCCTACAATGAGCAGTTCTTC	CASSEYPGSSYNEQFF
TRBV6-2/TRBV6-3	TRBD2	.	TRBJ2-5	TGTGCCAGCAGTTACCTAAGCGGGAGTACTCAAGAGACCCAGTACTTC	CASSYLSGSTQETQYF
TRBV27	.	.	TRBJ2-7	TGTGCCAGCAGTTCCCCCGGGGCACCGCCTTACTACGAGCAGTACTTC	CASSSPGAPPYYEQYF
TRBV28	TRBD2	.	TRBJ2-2	TGTGCCAGCAGTTTTGGGGGGGAGGCCGGGGAGCTGTTTTTT	CASSFGGEAGELFF
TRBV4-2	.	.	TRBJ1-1	TGTGCCAGCAGCCAAGTCTTACAGGACACTGAAGCTTTCTTT	CASSQVLQDTEAFF
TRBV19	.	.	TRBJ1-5	TGTGCCAGTAAATCAGGGCTAGGCAATCAGCCCCAGCATTTT	CASKSGLGNQPQHF
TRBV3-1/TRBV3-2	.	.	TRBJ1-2	TGTGCCAGCAGCCTCATTCGGGGGGATGGCTACACCTTC	CASSLIRGDGYTF
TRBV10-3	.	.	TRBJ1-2	TGTGCCAGCATGGCCCCGACCAAATACCTATATGGCTACACCTTC	CASMAPTKYLYGYTF
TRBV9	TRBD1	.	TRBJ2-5	TGTGCCAGCAGCGTGGGACAGGGCAGGGAGACCCAGTACTTC	CASSVGQGRETQYF
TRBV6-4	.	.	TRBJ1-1	TGTGCCAGCAGTGCAGGGTCAAACACTGAAGCTTTCTTT	CASSAGSNTEAFF
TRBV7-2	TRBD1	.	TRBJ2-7	TGTGCCAGCAGCATACAGGGGGAGAGGGAGCAGTACTTC	CASSIQGEREQYF
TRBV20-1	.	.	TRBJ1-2	TGCAGTGCTAGTAATTTAACGGCCCCCAAGGCCTATGGCTACACCTTC	CSASNLTAPKAYGYTF
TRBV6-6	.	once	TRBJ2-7	TGTGCCAGCAGTTACTCGGGCACCTCCTACGAGCAGTACTTC	CASSYSGTSYEQYF
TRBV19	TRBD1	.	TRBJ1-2	TGTGCCAGTAGTCCAAGACAGGGCGTTAACTATGGCTACACCTTC	CASSPRQGVNYGYTF
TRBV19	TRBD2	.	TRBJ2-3	TGTGCCAGTAGTCCCCGGGGGGGACTCACAGATACGCAGTATTTT	CASSPRGGLTDTQYF
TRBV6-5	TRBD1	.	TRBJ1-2	TGTGCCAGCAGCCCCGGACAGGGAGGCGCTGGCTACACCTTC	CASSPGQGGAGYTF